Below are 27 T cell receptor beta chains sequenced from a single sample in a study of CD8 T cells in ankylosing spondylitis. TCRdb re-called the 5' RACE reads through MiXCR, storing one row per CDR3 protein. The sample records a few hundred thousand distinct CDR3 sequences, less than 25% being singletons. The sequenced sample was blood, either unsorted or a sorted T cell fraction (not recorded which). The receptors shown here come from a female donor with ankylosing spondylitis or in good health (not recorded which).

The chain has TRBV12-3 or TRBV12-4 and TRBJ1-5, with 7 bases fitting TRBD1. J gave up 9 bases and V 5 bases, and 13 bases lay outside the gene matches. The CDR3 is 15 amino acids. This CDR3 reads CASSTDRASGGPQHF. The DNA for the CDR3 is TGTGCCAGCAGTACAGACAGGGCCAGTGGGGGGCCCCAGCATTTT.

The rearrangement joins TRBV20-1 to TRBJ2-6; a possible D gene is TRBD1 (5 bases). CDR1 is DFQATT and CDR2 is SNEGSKA in the germline V gene (reference sequence). The V end lost 1 base, the J end lost 1 base, and 11 bases lay between the germline ends. This CDR3 has 16 amino acids. Written as DNA, the CDR3 is TGCAGTGCTAGAGCCCTAGACAGTTCTGGGGCCAACGTCCTGACTTTC. This encodes CSARALDSSGANVLTF.

The chain combines TRBV20-1 with TRBJ1-1; D is uncertain. With 3 bases removed from V and 4 bases from J, the gap between germline ends came to 6 bases. This CDR3 has 11 amino acids. CDR1 DFQATT and CDR2 SNEGSKA come from the germline V gene (reference sequence). The CDR3 reads CSARGITEAFF. The CDR3 DNA sequence: TGCAGTGCTAGGGGGATCACTGAAGCTTTCTTT.

Only a few counts were recorded for this clonotype. The J gene is TRBJ2-1, the V gene TRBV29-1; a possible D gene is TRBD1 (6 bases). This CDR3 has 16 residues. Germline CDR1 SQVTM, CDR2 ANQGSEA. Trimming took off 3 bases at V and 3 bases at J, with 18 bases between the two ends. CDR3 nucleotide sequence: TGCAGCGTTGACGGACAGAACAAGTTTCTCTACAATGAGCAGTTCTTC. It encodes CSVDGQNKFLYNEQFF.

V usage is TRBV28 and J usage is TRBJ2-3; possible D gene TRBD1, 5 bases. This CDR3 is built from 20 residues. V was clipped by 5 bases and J by 2 bases, with 29 bases between them. The germline V gene has CDR1 MDHEN and CDR2 SYDVKM. The CDR3 region has the DNA TGTGCCAGCAGTCCTTATAAGCCGCCCCGGACATACTCCAACACAGATACGCAGTATTTT. This translates into CASSPYKPPRTYSNTDTQYF.

The V gene is TRBV2, the J gene TRBJ2-1; D gene ambiguous. This CDR3 comprises 15 residues. Germline CDR1 SNHLY, CDR2 FYNNEI. V was shortened by 2 bases and J by 4 bases, with 12 bases between the two germline ends. This chain's CDR3 is CASSELIGSYNEQFF. As DNA, the CDR3 is TGTGCCAGCAGTGAACTGATAGGGTCATACAATGAGCAGTTCTTC.

This rearrangement joins TRBV30 to TRBJ1-6; the D is unclear. The CDR3 consists of 14 residues. Per germline, CDR1 GTSNPN and CDR2 SVGIG (reference sequence). V lost 2 bases and J lost 8, with 13 bases in between. CDR3 protein: CAWSRVGRDSPLHF. CDR3 sequence (DNA): TGTGCCTGGAGTCGTGTTGGGAGGGATTCACCCCTCCACTTT.

The V call is TRBV6-5, the J call TRBJ2-2, with 7 nucleotides matching TRBD2. Germline CDR1 reads MNHEY; CDR2 reads SVGAGI. After removal of 0 bases from V and 6 bases from J, the junction contained 10 bases not matched to a gene. This CDR3 comprises 17 residues. CDR3 sequence reads: CASSYSRRLAAAGELFF. The DNA for the CDR3 is TGTGCCAGCAGTTACTCGAGGCGCCTAGCGGCCGCCGGGGAGCTGTTTTTT.

The chain joins TRBV29-1 to TRBJ2-2; 15 nucleotides agree with TRBD2. This CDR3 has 18 amino acids. The germline CDR1 and CDR2 sequences are SQVTM and ANQGSEA. V gave up 7 bases and J gave up 1 base; unmatched junction bases: 10. The CDR3 nucleotides read TGCAGCGCCGAGGGGTGGACTAGCGGGAGGGTGAACACCGGGGAGCTGTTTTTT. Translating gives CSAEGWTSGRVNTGELFF.

This clonotype was seen only a few times. V gene TRBV6-2 or TRBV6-3 combines with J gene TRBJ1-4; possible D gene TRBD1, 6 bases. CDR1 and CDR2 from the germline V gene are MNHEY and SVGEGT. Between the trimmed V and J ends, which lost 5 bases and 8 bases, there was a span of 30 bases. The CDR3 runs 19 residues. The CDR3: CASSLYRSGQKVRGEKLFF. The CDR3, as DNA: TGTGCCAGCAGTCTATACCGATCGGGACAAAAAGTTCGTGGCGAAAAACTGTTTTTT.

This clonotype appeared a few times. V usage is TRBV24-1 and J usage is TRBJ2-7, with a weak D call TRBD1 (5 bases). The CDR3 loop spans 15 amino acids. Germline loops: CDR1 KGHDR, CDR2 SFDVKD. With 5 bases removed from V and 0 bases from J, the gap between germline ends came to 13 bases. The CDR3 is CATSGRQFVSYEQYF. CDR3 nucleotide sequence: TGTGCCACCAGTGGTCGACAGTTCGTCTCCTACGAGCAGTACTTC.

This clonotype was picked up a small number of times. The chain couples TRBV6-2 or TRBV6-3 to TRBJ2-1, with 9 nucleotides matching TRBD1. CDR1 and CDR2 (germline): MNHEY, SVGEGT. The CDR3 has 15 residues. The ends lost 2 bases at V and 5 bases at J; junction bases unmatched: 4. CDR3 in amino acids: CASSYQDRGHNEQFF. Written as DNA, the CDR3 is TGTGCCAGCAGTTACCAGGACAGGGGTCACAATGAGCAGTTCTTC.

There are a few counts of this clonotype. The chain joins TRBV4-2 to TRBJ1-1, with a possible D match to TRBD1 (6 bases). V gave up 4 bases and J gave up 2 bases, with 14 bases separating them. From germline, CDR1 is LGHNA and CDR2 YNFKEQ. The CDR3 has 15 amino acids. CDR3 nucleotides: TGTGCCAGCAGCCCAGATGGGGGGGCAAACACTGAAGCTTTCTTT. Protein: CASSPDGGANTEAFF.

This clonotype was seen only a few times. The V and J genes are TRBV27 and TRBJ2-7, with 8 bases that match TRBD2. The germline gives CDR1 MNHEY, CDR2 SMNVEV (reference sequence). The V and J ends lost 6 bases and 2 bases, in that order; junction bases with no gene match: 6. CDR3 length: 14 residues. CDR3 protein: CASRASGHPYEQYF. The CDR3 DNA reads TGTGCCAGCAGGGCTAGCGGGCACCCCTACGAGCAGTACTTC.

This clonotype was seen a handful of times. The chain combines TRBV4-2 with TRBJ1-1; TRBD1 matches 7 bases. J gave up 3 bases and V 4 bases, and 8 bases lay outside the gene matches. The germline CDR1 and CDR2 sequences are LGHNA and YNFKEQ. The CDR3 is 15 residues long. The CDR3 DNA follows: TGTGCCAGCAGCCTGAACCAGGGGGGGGACACTGAAGCTTTCTTT. Amino acid sequence: CASSLNQGGDTEAFF.

CDR3 nucleotides: TGTGCCAGCAGTCCCAATCCTGACAAGACATACGAGCAGTACTTC. It codes for CASSPNPDKTYEQYF. The V call is TRBV6-1, the J call TRBJ2-7; unclear D gene. Looked up from germline, CDR1 is MNHNS and CDR2 is SASEGT. V gave up 5 bases and J gave up 4 bases, with 18 bases separating them. The CDR3 runs 15 residues.

The J gene is TRBJ2-3, the V gene TRBV20-1; 7 nucleotides line up with TRBD2. V gave up 3 bases and J gave up 4 bases; unmatched junction bases: 7. The germline V gene encodes CDR1 DFQATT and CDR2 SNEGSKA (reference sequence). CDR3 size: 14 residues. CDR3: CSARGGSGADTQYF. For the CDR3, the DNA is TGCAGTGCTAGGGGCGGGAGTGGAGCAGATACGCAGTATTTT.

This clonotype was counted at least ten times. This chain connects TRBV12-3 or TRBV12-4 to TRBJ1-5; TRBD1 aligns across 7 bases. The J segment lost 0 bases and the V segment lost 1 base, leaving 6 bases of the junction unmatched. The CDR3 is 17 residues long. The CDR3 loop reads CASSLGGTDYSNQPQHF. CDR3 DNA: TGTGCCAGCAGTTTAGGCGGGACAGATTATAGCAATCAGCCCCAGCATTTT.

The V and J genes are TRBV6-5 and TRBJ1-3; unclear D gene. The germline gives CDR1 MNHEY, CDR2 SVGAGI. V was shortened by 0 bases and J by 3 bases, with 12 bases between the two germline ends. The CDR3 covers 16 residues. CDR3 amino acids: CASSYSALPSGNTIYF. DNA of the CDR3: TGTGCCAGCAGTTACTCGGCCCTGCCAAGTGGAAACACCATATATTTT.

The chain combines TRBV11-2 with TRBJ2-5; 9 bases are shared with TRBD1. Unmatched junction bases numbered 12, after V lost 5 bases and J lost 5 bases. This CDR3 region has 16 residues. Germline V CDR1 and CDR2: SGHAT, FQNNGV. CDR3 nucleotides: TGTGCCAGCAGCCCAACCCGGACAGGGGATGGGGAGACCCAGTACTTC. Its translation: CASSPTRTGDGETQYF.

Only a few counts were recorded for this clonotype. V usage is TRBV6-2 or TRBV6-3 and J usage is TRBJ1-5; 10 bases fit TRBD1. Per germline, CDR1 MNHEY and CDR2 SVGEGT. CDR3 length equals 17 residues. V gave up 6 bases and J gave up 0 bases; unmatched junction bases: 8. For the CDR3, the DNA is TGTGCCAGCAGCCGGGACAGGGGAGTTTATAGCAATCAGCCCCAGCATTTT. Translation gives CASSRDRGVYSNQPQHF.

This clonotype was seen only a few times. The gene calls are TRBV7-6 and TRBJ1-1; maybe TRBD1 (5 bases). CDR1 SGHVS and CDR2 FNYEAQ come from the germline V gene. The CDR3 spans 12 residues. V was clipped by 5 bases and J by 6 bases, with 10 bases between them. CDR3 in amino acids: CASSNQGAEAFF. In DNA, the CDR3 is TGTGCCAGCAGCAATCAGGGAGCTGAAGCTTTCTTT.

The chain uses TRBV5-1 and TRBJ2-7; possibly TRBD1 or TRBD2 for D (5 bases each). The germline V and J ends were trimmed by 4 bases and 4 bases, with 12 bases remaining between them. Germline loops: CDR1 SGHRS, CDR2 YFSETQ. The CDR3 covers 13 residues. CDR3 in amino acids: CASSPGPFYEQYF. In DNA, the CDR3 is TGCGCCAGCAGCCCGGGACCCTTTTACGAGCAGTACTTC. Filled out from reference TRBV5-1 and TRBJ2-7, the complete variable domain reads KAGVTQTPRYLIKTRGQQVTLSCSPISGHRSVSWYQQTPGQGLQFLFEYFSETQRNKGNFPGRFSGRQFSNSRSEMNVSTLELGDSALYLCASSPGPFYEQYFGPGTRLTVT.

The J gene is TRBJ1-1, the V gene TRBV20-1, with TRBD1 matching over 7 bases. The CDR3 spans 11 residues. The germline V gene has CDR1 DFQATT and CDR2 SNEGSKA (reference sequence). With V trimmed by 5 bases and J by 5 bases, 2 bases remained unmatched. CDR3 amino acids: CSAAQGTEAFF. The CDR3 bases are TGCAGTGCTGCACAGGGGACTGAAGCTTTCTTT.

This clonotype was seen more than once but under ten times. The chain has TRBV6-1 and TRBJ2-5; TRBD2 is a possible D gene (5 bases). Germline CDR1 MNHNS, CDR2 SASEGT. The CDR3 spans 14 residues. Trimming removed 8 bases at V and 0 bases at J, with 13 bases between. This chain's CDR3 is CASSDSANQETQYF. The CDR3 nucleotides read TGTGCCAGCTCGGATAGCGCAAACCAAGAGACCCAGTACTTC.

V is TRBV4-2 and J is TRBJ1-2; tentative D call: TRBD1 (6 bases). The V end was cut by 0 bases, the J end by 4 bases, with 12 bases between. CDR3 length equals 15 residues. Germline-derived CDR1 and CDR2 are LGHNA and YNFKEQ. CDR3: CASSQERGRGYGYTF. CDR3 DNA: TGTGCCAGCAGCCAAGAAAGGGGCAGGGGCTATGGCTACACCTTC.

The J gene is TRBJ2-7, the V gene TRBV19; D might be TRBD1 (6 bases). The V and J ends lost 1 base and 2 bases respectively, with 9 bases between them. The germline CDR1 and CDR2 sequences are LNHDA and SQIVND (reference sequence). This CDR3 has 14 residues. CDR3 in DNA: TGTGCCAGTAGTATAGGGCACAGGGCCTACGAGCAGTACTTC. Translation: CASSIGHRAYEQYF.